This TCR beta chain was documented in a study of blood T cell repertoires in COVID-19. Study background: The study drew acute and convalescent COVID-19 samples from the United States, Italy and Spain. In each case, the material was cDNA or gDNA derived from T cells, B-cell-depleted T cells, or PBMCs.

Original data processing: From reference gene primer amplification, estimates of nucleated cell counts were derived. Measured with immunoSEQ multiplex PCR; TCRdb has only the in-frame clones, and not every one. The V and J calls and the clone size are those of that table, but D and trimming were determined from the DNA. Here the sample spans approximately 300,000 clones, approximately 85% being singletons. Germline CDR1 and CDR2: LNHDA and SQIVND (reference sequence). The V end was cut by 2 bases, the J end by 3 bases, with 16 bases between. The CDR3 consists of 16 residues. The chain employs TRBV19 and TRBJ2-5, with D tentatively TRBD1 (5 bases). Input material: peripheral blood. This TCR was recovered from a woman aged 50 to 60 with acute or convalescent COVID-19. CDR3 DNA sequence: TGTGCCAGTAGTATAATCTTGGGGCTCATTAAAGAGACCCAGTACTTC. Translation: CASSIILGLIKETQYF.